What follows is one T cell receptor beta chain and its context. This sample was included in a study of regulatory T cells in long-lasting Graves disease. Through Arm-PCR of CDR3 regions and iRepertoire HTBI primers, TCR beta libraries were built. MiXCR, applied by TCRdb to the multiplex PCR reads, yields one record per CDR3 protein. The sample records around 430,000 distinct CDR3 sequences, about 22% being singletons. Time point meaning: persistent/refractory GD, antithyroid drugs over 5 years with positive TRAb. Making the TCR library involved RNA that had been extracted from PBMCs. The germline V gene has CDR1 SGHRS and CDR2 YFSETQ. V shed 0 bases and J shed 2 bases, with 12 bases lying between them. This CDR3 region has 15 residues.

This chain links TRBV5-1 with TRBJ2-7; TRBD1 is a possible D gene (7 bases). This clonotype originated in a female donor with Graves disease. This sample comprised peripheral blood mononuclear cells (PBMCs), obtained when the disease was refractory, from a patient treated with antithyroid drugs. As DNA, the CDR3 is TGCGCCAGCAGCTTGGGGAGGGGGCCCACCTACGAGCAGTACTTC. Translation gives CASSLGRGPTYEQYF.